This T cell receptor (beta chain) was recovered during a study of CD8 T cells in Susac syndrome. Study-wide results and caveats: The study acknowledged a relatively small number of individuals in its TCR sequencing and HLA analysis.

Sequencing of TCR beta was undertaken in CD8+ and CD4+ T cells derived from blood. Negative isolation yielded CD8+ and CD4+ T cells; FACS enriched TEMRA cells. This CDR3 comprises 14 residues. Germline V CDR1 and CDR2: SEHNR, FQNEAQ (reference sequence). The germline V and J ends were trimmed by 3 bases and 0 bases, with 8 bases remaining between them. After extraction with the RNeasy kit, roughly 0.5 to 1 ug of the RNA was reverse transcribed using random hexamers. The method of amplification for TCR beta CDR3 was immunoSEQ multiplex PCR, covering 54 Vbeta and 13 Jbeta. One entry per CDR3 protein, called by TCRdb with MiXCR from the immunoSEQ multiplex PCR reads. The table records approximately 190,000 distinct CDR3 sequences, roughly 92% of them present only once. This clonotype was counted once. Its antigen is not identified.

Material: CD4+ T cells from PBMCs. The clonotype originates from a human donor in good health. V gene TRBV7-9 combines with J gene TRBJ1-2; D not certain. DNA of the CDR3: TGTGCCAGCAGCTTGGGTACCACTAACTATGGCTACACCTTC. Translation: CASSLGTTNYGYTF.